This note documents a single T cell receptor (beta chain) sequence. The ends lost 4 bases at V and 0 bases at J; junction bases unmatched: 14. CDR1 LGHNA and CDR2 YSLEER come from the germline V gene. The CDR3 length is 19 residues. These data are taken from a study of blood T cells in healthy people across ages. For the second PCR, which ran for about 6 to 11 cycles, a sample-barcoded 5' primer and a J-beta primer mix were used. TCRdb reprocessed the 5' RACE reads via MiXCR and lists one record per CDR3 protein. The sample records about a million distinct CDR3 sequences, about two fifths being singletons.

This chain links TRBV4-3 with TRBJ1-3; 8 bases map to TRBD1. The sequenced sample consisted of blood. The TCR comes from a man aged 18-30 years in good health. The CDR3 region is CASSLQWARQGSSGNTIYF. CDR3 in DNA: TGCGCCAGCAGCCTTCAGTGGGCGCGACAGGGGTCCTCTGGAAACACCATATATTTT.